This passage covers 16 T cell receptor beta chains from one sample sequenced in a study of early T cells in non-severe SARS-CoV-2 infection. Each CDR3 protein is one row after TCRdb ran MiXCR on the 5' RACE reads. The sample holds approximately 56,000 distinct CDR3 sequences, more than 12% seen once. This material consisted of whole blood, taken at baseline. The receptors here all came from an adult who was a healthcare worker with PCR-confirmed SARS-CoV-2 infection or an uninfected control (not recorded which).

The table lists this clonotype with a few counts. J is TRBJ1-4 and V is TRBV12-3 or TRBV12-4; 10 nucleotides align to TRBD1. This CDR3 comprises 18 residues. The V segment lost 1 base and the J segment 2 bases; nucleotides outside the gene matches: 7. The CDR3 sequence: CASSLGSGTGETNEKLFF. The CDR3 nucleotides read TGTGCCAGCAGTTTAGGGTCGGGGACAGGGGAGACTAATGAAAAACTGTTTTTT.

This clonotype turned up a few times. CDR3 in amino acids: CSASQTQIQETQYF. The CDR3 DNA reads as TGCAGTGCTAGCCAGACACAGATACAAGAGACCCAGTACTTC. The rearrangement links TRBV20-1 to TRBJ2-5; D is unresolved. V shed 3 bases and J shed 2 bases, with 13 bases lying between them. CDR3 length: 14 residues. The germline V gene encodes CDR1 DFQATT and CDR2 SNEGSKA (reference sequence).

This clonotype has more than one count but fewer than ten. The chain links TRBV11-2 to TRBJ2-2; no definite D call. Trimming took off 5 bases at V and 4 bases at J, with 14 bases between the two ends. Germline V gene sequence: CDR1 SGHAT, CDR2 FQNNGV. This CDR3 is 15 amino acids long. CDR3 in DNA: TGTGCCAGCAGCCCCTCGGCGGATCGCACCGGGGAGCTGTTTTTT. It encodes CASSPSADRTGELFF.

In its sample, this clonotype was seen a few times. Here the CDR3 DNA reads TGCGCCAGCAGCTGGGGACGGGCTAGCGGGGCCAATGAGCAGTTCTTC. It encodes CASSWGRASGANEQFF. The chain combines TRBV5-1 with TRBJ2-1; TRBD2 agrees at 9 bases. CDR1 is SGHRS and CDR2 is YFSETQ in the germline V gene. The V segment lost 3 bases and the J segment 6 bases; nucleotides outside the gene matches: 10. The CDR3 runs 16 residues.

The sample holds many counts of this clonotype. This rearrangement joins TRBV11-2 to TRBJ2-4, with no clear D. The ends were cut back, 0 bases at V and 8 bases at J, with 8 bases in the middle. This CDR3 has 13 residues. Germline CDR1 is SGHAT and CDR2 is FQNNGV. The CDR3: CASSLDIGDIQYF. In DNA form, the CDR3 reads TGTGCCAGCAGCTTAGATATTGGGGACATTCAGTACTTC.

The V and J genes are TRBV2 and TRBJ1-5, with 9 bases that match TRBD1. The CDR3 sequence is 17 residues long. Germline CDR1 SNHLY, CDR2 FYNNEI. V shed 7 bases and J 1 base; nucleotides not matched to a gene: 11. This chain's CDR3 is CASTRAPGQGSNQPQHF. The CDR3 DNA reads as TGTGCCAGCACCCGAGCGCCGGGACAGGGAAGCAATCAGCCCCAGCATTTT. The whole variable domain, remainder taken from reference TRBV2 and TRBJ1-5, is EPEVTQTPSHQVTQMGQEVILRCVPISNHLYFYWYRQILGQKVEFLVSFYNNEISEKSEIFDDQFSVERPDGSNFTLKIRSTKLEDSAMYFCASTRAPGQGSNQPQHFGDGTRLSIL.

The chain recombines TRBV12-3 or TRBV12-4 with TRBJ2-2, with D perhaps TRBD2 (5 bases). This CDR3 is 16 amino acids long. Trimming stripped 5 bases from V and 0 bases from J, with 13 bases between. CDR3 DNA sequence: TGTGCCAGCAGTCCCAGCGGTACCGCGAACACCGGGGAGCTGTTTTTT. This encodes CASSPSGTANTGELFF.

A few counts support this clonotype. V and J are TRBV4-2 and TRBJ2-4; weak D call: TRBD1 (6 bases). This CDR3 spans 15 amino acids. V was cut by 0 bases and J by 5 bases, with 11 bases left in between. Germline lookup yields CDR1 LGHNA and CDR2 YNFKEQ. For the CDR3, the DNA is TGTGCCAGCAGCCAAGATTGGGGGCTCGAAAACATTCAGTACTTC. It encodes CASSQDWGLENIQYF.

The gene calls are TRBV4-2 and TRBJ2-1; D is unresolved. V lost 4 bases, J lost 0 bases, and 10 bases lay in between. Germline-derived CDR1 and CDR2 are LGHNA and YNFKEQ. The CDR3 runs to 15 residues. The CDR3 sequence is CASSPSLSSYNEQFF. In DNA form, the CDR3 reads TGTGCCAGCAGCCCCTCCCTGAGCTCCTACAATGAGCAGTTCTTC.

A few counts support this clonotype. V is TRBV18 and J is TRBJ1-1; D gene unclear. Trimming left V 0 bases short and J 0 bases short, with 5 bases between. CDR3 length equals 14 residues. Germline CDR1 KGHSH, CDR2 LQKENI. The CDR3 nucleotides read TGTGCCAGCTCACCACCGGGTGTGAACACTGAAGCTTTCTTT. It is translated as CASSPPGVNTEAFF.

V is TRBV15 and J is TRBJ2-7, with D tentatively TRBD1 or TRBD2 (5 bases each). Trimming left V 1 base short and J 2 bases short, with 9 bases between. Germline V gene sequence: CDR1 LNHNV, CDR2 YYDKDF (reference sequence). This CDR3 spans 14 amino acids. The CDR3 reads CATSRGDRTYEQYF. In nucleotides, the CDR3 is TGTGCCACCAGCAGAGGGGACCGCACCTACGAGCAGTACTTC.

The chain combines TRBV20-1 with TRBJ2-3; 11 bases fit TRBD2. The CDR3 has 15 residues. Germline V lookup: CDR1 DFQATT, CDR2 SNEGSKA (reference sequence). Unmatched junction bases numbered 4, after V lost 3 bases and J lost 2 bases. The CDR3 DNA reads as TGCAGTGCTAGCGGGACTAGCGGCGCCACAGATACGCAGTATTTT. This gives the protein CSASGTSGATDTQYF.

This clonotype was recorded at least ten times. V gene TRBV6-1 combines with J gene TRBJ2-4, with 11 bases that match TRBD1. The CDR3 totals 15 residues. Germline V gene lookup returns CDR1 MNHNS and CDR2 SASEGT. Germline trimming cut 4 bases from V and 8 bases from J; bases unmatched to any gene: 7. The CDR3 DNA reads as TGTGCCAGCAGTGCCTACGGGACAGGGGGGTACATTCAGTACTTC. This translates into CASSAYGTGGYIQYF.

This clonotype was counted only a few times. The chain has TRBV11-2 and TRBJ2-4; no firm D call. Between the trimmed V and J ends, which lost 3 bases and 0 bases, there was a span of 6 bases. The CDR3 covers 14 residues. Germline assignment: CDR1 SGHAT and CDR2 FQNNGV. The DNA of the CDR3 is TGTGCCAGCAGCTTGCGTCTAGCCAAAAACATTCAGTACTTC. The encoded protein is CASSLRLAKNIQYF.

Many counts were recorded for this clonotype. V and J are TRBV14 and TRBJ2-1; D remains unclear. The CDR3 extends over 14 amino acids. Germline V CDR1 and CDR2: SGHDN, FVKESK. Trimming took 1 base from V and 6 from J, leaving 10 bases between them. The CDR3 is CASSQGLAANEQFF. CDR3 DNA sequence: TGTGCCAGCAGCCAAGGCCTGGCCGCCAATGAGCAGTTCTTC.

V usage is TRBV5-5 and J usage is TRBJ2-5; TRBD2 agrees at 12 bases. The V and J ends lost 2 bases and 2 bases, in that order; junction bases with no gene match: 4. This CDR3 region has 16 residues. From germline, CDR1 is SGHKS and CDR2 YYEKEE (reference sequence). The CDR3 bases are TGTGCCAGCAGCTTTTGGACTAGCGGGGATCAAGAGACCCAGTACTTC. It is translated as CASSFWTSGDQETQYF.